Following are 30 T cell receptor beta chains from one sample sequenced in a study of beta chain features in type 1 diabetes. Expressed TCRB transcripts were sequenced because the isolated RNA had all been reverse transcribed beforehand. Produced via immunoSEQ multiplex PCR; TCRdb's table is partial and in-frame only. The sample holds around 280,000 clones, around 7.8% seen once. Sequenced input: central memory CD4+ T cells from blood. All receptors come from a woman between 18 and 30 years old in good health.

The sample holds a few counts of this clone. This chain joins TRBV7-2 and TRBJ2-7, with 7 bases fitting TRBD2. Germline V gene lookup returns CDR1 SGHTA and CDR2 FQGNSA. J lost 4 bases, V lost 5 bases, and 5 bases had no gene match. The CDR3 loop spans 13 amino acids. DNA of the CDR3: TGTGCCAGCAGCCGTCTAGCGGAGTACGAGCAGTACTTC. It specifies CASSRLAEYEQYF.

The chain uses TRBV5-1 and TRBJ1-2, with a tentative D call TRBD1 (6 bases). The ends were cut back, 0 bases at V and 7 bases at J, with 10 bases in the middle. CDR3 length: 13 amino acids. Germline lookup yields CDR1 SGHRS and CDR2 YFSETQ. This CDR3 reads CASSLAQGAGYTF. The CDR3 region has the DNA TGCGCCAGCAGCTTGGCACAGGGCGCTGGCTACACCTTC.

The rearrangement joins TRBV5-4 to TRBJ2-1; 8 nucleotides line up with TRBD2. The CDR3 has 16 amino acids. V shed 4 bases and J 6 bases; nucleotides not matched to a gene: 12. Germline-derived CDR1 and CDR2 are SGHNT and YYREEE (reference sequence). The CDR3 nucleotides read TGTGCCAGCAGCCATTTGGGACTAGAAAAGGGCAATGAGCAGTTCTTC. This encodes CASSHLGLEKGNEQFF.

In regard to this clone: A much larger clone lies a single base off, so this may be a read error. The gene calls are TRBV10-3 and TRBJ1-4, with 9 bases fitting TRBD1. This CDR3 is 14 amino acids long. Germline values: CDR1 ENHRY, CDR2 SYGVKD. The CDR3 region has the DNA TGTGCCATCTGTGAGCGGGACAGGGAAGGAAAACTGTTTTTT. Its translation: CAICERDREGKLFF.

V and J are TRBV11-2 and TRBJ2-2; D may be TRBD1 or TRBD2 (5 bases each). The CDR3 consists of 16 residues. Trimming left V 5 bases short and J 2 bases short, with 15 bases between. Germline V gene sequence: CDR1 SGHAT, CDR2 FQNNGV. Written as DNA, the CDR3 is TGTGCCAGCAGCCCGTCCGGGGCTACCAACACCGGGGAGCTGTTTTTT. This gives the protein CASSPSGATNTGELFF.

This clone was seen more than once but under ten times. CDR3 region: CASMNGENTEAFF. The CDR3 DNA reads as TGCGCCAGCATGAACGGCGAGAACACTGAAGCTTTCTTT. V and J are TRBV5-1 and TRBJ1-1; D not resolved. The CDR3 totals 13 residues. V was trimmed by 6 bases and J by 1 base, leaving 10 bases between them. The germline V gene has CDR1 SGHRS and CDR2 YFSETQ.

In this sample, this clone turned up a few times. The J gene is TRBJ2-7, the V gene TRBV27; D call uncertain. Per germline, CDR1 MNHEY and CDR2 SMNVEV (reference sequence). Trimming took off 2 bases at V and 2 bases at J, with 16 bases between the two ends. This CDR3 spans 16 amino acids. This CDR3 reads CASSLTPYPGAYEQYV. The CDR3 bases are TGTGCCAGCAGTTTAACCCCTTATCCAGGAGCCTACGAGCAGTACGTC.

The gene calls are TRBV29-1 and TRBJ2-7, with D possibly being TRBD1 (6 bases). The CDR3 runs to 12 residues. V lost 7 bases and J lost 1, with 11 bases in between. Germline V gene sequence: CDR1 SQVTM, CDR2 ANQGSEA. The CDR3 nucleotides are TGCAGCGCCTGGACAGATTCCTACGAGCAGTACTTC. This gives the protein CSAWTDSYEQYF.

V and J are TRBV28 and TRBJ2-5; D unclear. From germline, CDR1 is MDHEN and CDR2 SYDVKM. The CDR3 extends over 14 amino acids. V was cut by 5 bases and J by 5 bases, with 15 bases left in between. This CDR3 is CASSEGPVQETQYF. CDR3 sequence (DNA): TGTGCCAGCAGTGAAGGACCAGTCCAGGAGACCCAGTACTTC.

This clone was detected only a few times. The rearrangement joins TRBV30 to TRBJ2-7; no definite D call. V gave up 0 bases and J gave up 3 bases, with 9 bases separating them. Per the germline V gene, CDR1 is GTSNPN and CDR2 is SVGIG (reference sequence). CDR3 length: 13 residues. The CDR3 region is CAWSVHQSYEQYF. DNA of the CDR3: TGTGCCTGGAGTGTACACCAGAGCTACGAGCAGTACTTC.

The rearrangement uses TRBV19 and TRBJ2-7; 10 positions match TRBD2. This CDR3 region has 14 residues. V lost 8 bases, J lost 6 bases, and 10 bases stayed unmatched. The germline gives CDR1 LNHDA, CDR2 SQIVND (reference sequence). The CDR3 DNA reads TGTGCCAGTTTCGGGCCTAGCGGGAGCTCCGAGCAGTACTTC. This sequence encodes CASFGPSGSSEQYF.

This chain joins TRBV14 and TRBJ2-1, with D perhaps assigned TRBD1 or TRBD2 (5 bases each). The CDR3 is 15 residues long. CDR1 is SGHDN, CDR2 FVKESK, per germline. V was pared by 8 bases and J by 9 bases, with 23 bases between. The CDR3 nucleotides read TGTGCCAGCTCAACATGGGACCGAGCATCTGGTGAGCAGTTCTTC. As protein: CASSTWDRASGEQFF.

This chain joins TRBV11-2 and TRBJ2-7; 7 bases are shared with TRBD1. Germline V lookup: CDR1 SGHAT, CDR2 FQNNGV. This CDR3 contains 13 residues. V lost 5 bases, J lost 3 bases, and 4 bases stayed unmatched. In DNA form, the CDR3 reads TGTGCCAGCAGCAGACAGGGTAACTACGAGCAGTACTTC. Its translation: CASSRQGNYEQYF.

The chain links TRBV27 to TRBJ1-1, with TRBD1 as a possible D gene (5 bases). Germline V CDR1 and CDR2: MNHEY, SMNVEV (reference sequence). Deletions cut 3 bases from V and 1 base from J, with 15 bases between. This CDR3 region has 16 residues. CDR3 coding DNA: TGTGCCAGCAGTTTGGGCTTTAGGGGCCGGAACACTGAAGCTTTCTTT. Encoded protein: CASSLGFRGRNTEAFF.

This clone was recorded a few times. The chain employs TRBV7-8 and TRBJ2-1; 9 bases are shared with TRBD1. CDR3 length equals 15 residues. The V and J ends lost 5 bases and 7 bases, in that order; junction bases with no gene match: 9. The germline V gene encodes CDR1 SGHVS and CDR2 FQNEAQ. Written as DNA, the CDR3 is TGTGCCAGCAGCCCTATGAGGACAGGGGCAAATGAGCAGTTCTTC. As protein: CASSPMRTGANEQFF.

The CDR3 coding sequence is TGTGCCAGCAGTGAAGTCATGAGCTCCTACAATGAGCAGTTCTTC. Translating it yields CASSEVMSSYNEQFF. The V call is TRBV6-1, the J call TRBJ2-1; D not resolved. Germline V gene sequence: CDR1 MNHNS, CDR2 SASEGT. Trimming stripped 1 base from V and 0 bases from J, with 7 bases between. This CDR3 is built from 15 residues.

This clone was detected a few times. The J gene is TRBJ1-2, the V gene TRBV6-5; 9 bases align to TRBD1. J was trimmed by 8 bases and V by 6 bases; bases with no gene match: 7. Germline-derived CDR1 and CDR2 are MNHEY and SVGAGI. CDR3 length: 13 amino acids. The CDR3, as DNA: TGTGCCAGCAGGAGGGGACAGGGCTCCGGCTACACCTTC. Translated: CASRRGQGSGYTF.

This clone was counted ten times or more. This sequence joins TRBV7-9 and TRBJ2-2; the D is unclear. Trimming removed 3 bases at V and 6 bases at J, with 8 bases between. The V gene's germline CDR1 is SEHNR and CDR2 FQNEAQ (reference sequence). The CDR3 has 13 residues. The CDR3 is CASSLQAPGELFF. The CDR3 nucleotides are TGTGCCAGCAGCTTGCAGGCCCCCGGGGAGCTGTTTTTT.

The sample holds a few counts of this clone. The rearrangement uses TRBV5-1 and TRBJ1-2, with D maybe TRBD1 (5 bases). The germline V gene has CDR1 SGHRS and CDR2 YFSETQ. The V gene lost 0 bases and the J gene lost 2 bases, with 17 bases spanning the gap. The CDR3 consists of 17 residues. For the CDR3, the DNA is TGCGCCAGCAGCTTGGGTACGGGACCCCGGCGGAACTATGGCTACACCTTC. Protein: CASSLGTGPRRNYGYTF.

This chain connects TRBV2 to TRBJ2-2, with 10 bases lining up with TRBD1. This CDR3 region has 16 residues. The V gene end was trimmed by 2 bases and the J gene end by 7 bases; junction bases not matched to a gene: 7. The germline CDR1 and CDR2 sequences are SNHLY and FYNNEI. The DNA of the CDR3 is TGTGCCAGCAGTGAAAGGGACAGGGGATACGACGGGGAGCTGTTTTTT. It codes for CASSERDRGYDGELFF.

The chain links TRBV28 to TRBJ2-1; D may be TRBD2 (5 bases). This CDR3 region has 13 residues. Per germline, CDR1 MDHEN and CDR2 SYDVKM. The CDR3 sequence is CVLSLGRSNEQFF. Here the CDR3 DNA reads TGTGTCCTTAGTCTTGGGAGATCCAATGAGCAGTTCTTC.

In regard to this clone: Other DNA sequences in the sample encode the same CDR3. The chain combines TRBV7-2 with TRBJ2-3, with no clear D. Germline assignment: CDR1 SGHTA and CDR2 FQGNSA. V was trimmed by 2 bases and J by 2 bases, leaving 8 bases between them. The CDR3 runs to 14 residues. The CDR3 sequence: CASSLSWLTDTQYF. Here the CDR3 DNA reads TGTGCCAGCAGCTTAAGCTGGCTCACAGATACGCAGTATTTT.

The chain employs TRBV30 and TRBJ2-1; 7 bases map to TRBD1. Germline V gene data show CDR1 as GTSNPN and CDR2 as SVGIG (reference sequence). The CDR3 loop spans 14 amino acids. The junction had 6 bases not matched to a gene; V was cut back by 0 bases and J by 7 bases. The CDR3 coding sequence is TGTGCCTGGAGTGTGGGGACAGCCGTGAATGAGCAGTTCTTC. It codes for CAWSVGTAVNEQFF.

The chain is built from TRBV25-1 and TRBJ1-1; TRBD1 matches 7 bases. The germline V gene has CDR1 MGHDK and CDR2 SYGVNS. The J segment lost 5 bases and the V segment lost 5 bases, leaving 5 bases of the junction unmatched. The length of the CDR3 is 13 residues. The CDR3 is CASSKLGQTEAFF. CDR3 nucleotide sequence: TGTGCCAGCAGTAAATTGGGACAGACTGAAGCTTTCTTT.

This clone was recorded a few times. This chain uses TRBV7-3 with TRBJ1-2; no definite D call. V was cut by 4 bases and J by 8 bases, with 17 bases left in between. The CDR3 extends over 14 amino acids. Per germline, CDR1 SGHTA and CDR2 FQGTGA. CDR3 region: CASSSWIGEGGYTF. CDR3 sequence (DNA): TGTGCCAGCAGCTCCTGGATTGGGGAGGGAGGCTACACCTTC.

This clone was counted between two and nine times. The chain couples TRBV14 to TRBJ1-2; D perhaps matches TRBD1 (5 bases). In germline, CDR1 is SGHDN, CDR2 FVKESK. The CDR3 covers 13 residues. V was clipped by 4 bases and J by 8 bases, with 14 bases between them. CDR3 coding DNA: TGTGCCAGCAGCCCCTCACAGGTCTCCGGCTACACCTTC. Translation: CASSPSQVSGYTF.

J is TRBJ1-1 and V is TRBV4-1, with a possible D match to TRBD1 (5 bases). Trimming pared 6 bases from V and 11 bases from J, leaving 28 bases between. The CDR3 is 16 amino acids. Germline CDR1 and CDR2: MGHRA and YSYEKL. The CDR3, as DNA: TGCGCCAGCAGTTCTACTGGGGGTAGGGGCCGAGAAATTGCTTTCTTT. Translation: CASSSTGGRGREIAFF.

V and J are TRBV9 and TRBJ2-7; D ambiguous. This CDR3 has 15 amino acids. Trimming took off 0 bases at V and 4 bases at J, with 14 bases between the two ends. CDR1 and CDR2 from the germline V gene are SGDLS and YYNGEE. The CDR3 protein is CASSVGVTVGYEQYF. The CDR3 DNA reads as TGTGCCAGCAGCGTAGGGGTAACAGTCGGATACGAGCAGTACTTC.

There are a few counts of this clone. Additional DNA sequences in this sample encode the identical CDR3. The chain combines TRBV5-1 with TRBJ1-2; the match to TRBD1 covers 9 bases. The V segment lost 0 bases and the J segment 1 base; nucleotides outside the gene matches: 1. Germline lookup yields CDR1 SGHRS and CDR2 YFSETQ. The CDR3 has 15 amino acids. CDR3 residues: CASSLGDRDNYGYTF. The DNA for the CDR3 is TGCGCCAGCAGCTTGGGGGACAGGGATAACTATGGCTACACCTTC.

This chain connects TRBV6-5 to TRBJ1-4; unclear D gene. Per germline, CDR1 MNHEY and CDR2 SVGAGI. The V gene lost 2 bases and the J gene lost 4 bases, with 8 bases spanning the gap. There are 14 residues in the CDR3. CDR3 coding DNA: TGTGCCAGCAGTTACGAACAGTTTAATGAAAAACTGTTTTTT. Its translation: CASSYEQFNEKLFF.